These 20 T cell receptor beta chains came from one sample sequenced in a study of Ad26.COV2.S vaccination and SARS-CoV-2 variants. This sample's treatment: some 19 received Ad26.COV2.S at low or high dose, single or two shots; several received placebo; per-sample allocation not given. Sampling took place 63 days after the first vaccine or placebo injection. Sequencing used immunoSEQ multiplex PCR; TCRdb keeps in-frame clones, though not all of them. The sample lists 300,000 to 350,000 clones; approximately 90% were seen once. Sample: peripheral blood, taken in a trial of Ad26.COV2.S vaccine versus placebo. Every receptor here comes from a person aged 18-60 years who received the Ad26.COV2.S COVID-19 vaccine or a placebo.

J is TRBJ2-5 and V is TRBV4-3; D is perhaps TRBD2 (7 bases). Trimming pared 1 base from V and 1 base from J, leaving 10 bases between. Germline assignment: CDR1 LGHNA and CDR2 YSLEER. CDR3 size: 15 residues. The CDR3 protein is CASSQGGGVQETQYF. The CDR3 bases are TGCGCCAGCAGCCAAGGAGGGGGGGTCCAAGAGACCCAGTACTTC.

The chain combines TRBV19 with TRBJ1-1; D gene uncertain. CDR1 is LNHDA and CDR2 is SQIVND in the germline V gene (reference sequence). This CDR3 is 16 amino acids long. Between the trimmed V and J ends, which lost 1 base and 0 bases, there was a span of 12 bases. CDR3: CASSIGSGTMNTEAFF. CDR3 DNA: TGTGCCAGTAGTATAGGGTCGGGTACGATGAACACTGAAGCTTTCTTT.

V and J are TRBV7-2 and TRBJ2-1; TRBD2 aligns across 8 bases. V lost 4 bases to trimming and J lost 10 bases; unmatched junction nucleotides: 6. CDR3 size: 13 residues. Germline lookup yields CDR1 SGHTA and CDR2 FQGNSA. In nucleotides, the CDR3 is TGTGCCAGCAGCTCGCCCCAGCGGGGGGAGCAGTTCTTC. It codes for CASSSPQRGEQFF.

The chain joins TRBV28 to TRBJ1-4; the D gene is possibly TRBD1 (5 bases). V gave up 3 bases and J gave up 5 bases, with 7 bases separating them. CDR1 and CDR2 from the germline V gene are MDHEN and SYDVKM. CDR3 length: 13 residues. Here the CDR3 reads CASSLPGNEKLFF. The DNA of the CDR3 is TGTGCCAGCAGTTTGCCAGGGAATGAAAAACTGTTTTTT.

V and J are TRBV28 and TRBJ2-3; no definite D call. In germline, CDR1 is MDHEN, CDR2 SYDVKM. Trimming removed 6 bases from V and 1 base from J, with 14 bases in between. This CDR3 spans 15 amino acids. This CDR3 reads CASSRDLIGTDTQYF. The CDR3 DNA is TGTGCCAGCAGCCGCGACTTGATCGGCACAGATACGCAGTATTTT.

The J gene is TRBJ2-3, the V gene TRBV4-1; the match to TRBD1 covers 8 bases. Trimming took 3 bases from V and 5 from J; bases not matched to a gene: 13. CDR1 is MGHRA and CDR2 is YSYEKL in the germline V gene. This CDR3 is 17 amino acids long. CDR3 sequence: CASSHDIGQGVGDTQYF. CDR3 DNA: TGCGCCAGCAGCCATGATATCGGACAGGGAGTGGGAGATACGCAGTATTTT.

A remark on this clone: The sample has other DNA sequences that encode this CDR3 too. The chain recombines TRBV7-3 with TRBJ2-3, with D perhaps TRBD2 (5 bases). The CDR3 loop spans 14 amino acids. The V end was cut by 5 bases, the J end by 0 bases, with 9 bases between. Germline assignment: CDR1 SGHTA and CDR2 FQGTGA. The CDR3 here is CASSPSGSTDTQYF. CDR3 sequence (DNA): TGTGCCAGCAGCCCTTCGGGAAGCACAGATACGCAGTATTTT.

The rearrangement joins TRBV7-2 to TRBJ2-5, with D possibly being TRBD1 or TRBD2 (6 bases each). Germline V gene sequence: CDR1 SGHTA, CDR2 FQGNSA. V lost 5 bases and J lost 4, with 17 bases in between. The CDR3 is 15 residues long. The CDR3 nucleotides read TGTGCCAGCAGCGAGGCTGGGGGGCAGGGAGAGACCCAGTACTTC. This gives the protein CASSEAGGQGETQYF.

The gene calls are TRBV9 and TRBJ1-4; 7 bases are a match to TRBD1. V lost 0 bases and J lost 2; bases outside the gene matches: 4. The germline V gene has CDR1 SGDLS and CDR2 YYNGEE. This CDR3 region has 16 residues. The CDR3 bases are TGTGCCAGCAGCGTAGCTTTAGGGGGCACTAATGAAAAACTGTTTTTT. This sequence encodes CASSVALGGTNEKLFF.

The chain has TRBV12-5 and TRBJ1-5; no clear D gene. V lost 3 bases and J 0 bases, leaving 6 bases between the germline ends. This CDR3 has 14 residues. Germline CDR1 is LGHNT and CDR2 is FRNRAP. This CDR3 reads CASGFKDSNQPQHF. In DNA form, the CDR3 reads TGTGCTAGTGGTTTCAAGGATAGCAATCAGCCCCAGCATTTT.

This chain links TRBV6-4 with TRBJ2-7; a possible D gene is TRBD1 (7 bases). Trimming took 2 bases from V and 0 from J, leaving 17 bases between them. Per the germline V gene, CDR1 is MRHNA and CDR2 is SNTAGT. The CDR3 is made up of 17 amino acids. CDR3: CASSDGGTDRASYEQYF. CDR3 bases: TGTGCCAGCAGTGACGGGGGGACAGACCGTGCCTCCTACGAGCAGTACTTC.

V and J are TRBV12-3 or TRBV12-4 and TRBJ1-1; D gene unclear. V gave up 2 bases and J gave up 3 bases, with 4 bases separating them. This CDR3 region has 12 residues. This chain's CDR3 is CASSLQYTEAFF. CDR3 nucleotide sequence: TGTGCCAGCAGTTTACAGTACACTGAAGCTTTCTTT.

This clone is a singleton in its sample. V is TRBV7-2 and J is TRBJ1-1; D not certain. Germline assignment: CDR1 SGHTA and CDR2 FQGNSA. The CDR3 sequence is 14 residues long. The V and J ends lost 3 bases and 1 base respectively, with 9 bases between them. The CDR3 region is CASSFLPGNTEAFF. CDR3 coding DNA: TGTGCCAGCAGCTTTTTGCCCGGGAACACTGAAGCTTTCTTT.

This clone appeared once. This CDR3 reads CASSFNTGGTEAFF. The CDR3 DNA sequence: TGTGCCAGCAGCTTTAATACAGGGGGCACTGAAGCTTTCTTT. V is TRBV5-4 and J is TRBJ1-1; TRBD1 matches 8 bases. This CDR3 comprises 14 residues. The germline gives CDR1 SGHNT, CDR2 YYREEE (reference sequence). With V trimmed by 2 bases and J by 4 bases, 4 bases remained unmatched.

The chain combines TRBV6-4 with TRBJ2-1; 7 bases align to TRBD1. V lost 8 bases and J lost 0; bases outside the gene matches: 7. Germline values: CDR1 MRHNA, CDR2 SNTAGT. The CDR3 is made up of 15 amino acids. CDR3 DNA: TGTGCCAGCCAACCGACAGGGAGCTCCTACAATGAGCAGTTCTTC. Amino acid sequence: CASQPTGSSYNEQFF.

J is TRBJ2-3 and V is TRBV27; 13 bases match TRBD2. CDR1 is MNHEY and CDR2 is SMNVEV in the germline V gene (reference sequence). After removal of 5 bases from V and 12 bases from J, the junction contained 14 bases not matched to a gene. This CDR3 has 16 residues. The CDR3 spells CASSPQPGLAGLFQYF. DNA for the CDR3: TGTGCCAGCAGTCCTCAACCGGGACTAGCGGGGCTTTTTCAGTATTTT.

The rearrangement joins TRBV28 to TRBJ1-2, with TRBD1 as a possible D gene (5 bases). From germline, CDR1 is MDHEN and CDR2 SYDVKM. Trimming removed 6 bases at V and 10 bases at J, with 9 bases between. The CDR3 has 10 residues. As DNA, the CDR3 is TGTGCCAGCAGGAGGGGCCACTACACCTTC. Translation gives CASRRGHYTF.

The rearrangement uses TRBV5-1 and TRBJ2-2; D is unresolved. The germline V gene encodes CDR1 SGHRS and CDR2 YFSETQ. The CDR3 covers 17 residues. Trimming stripped 4 bases from V and 0 bases from J, with 16 bases between. The CDR3, as DNA: TGCGCCAGCAGCGGAACCTCTCGGCGGTCGAACACCGGGGAGCTGTTTTTT. Its translation is CASSGTSRRSNTGELFF. Full variable domain (remainder filled in from reference TRBV5-1 and TRBJ2-2): KAGVTQTPRYLIKTRGQQVTLSCSPISGHRSVSWYQQTPGQGLQFLFEYFSETQRNKGNFPGRFSGRQFSNSRSEMNVSTLELGDSALYLCASSGTSRRSNTGELFFGEGSRLTVL.

The gene calls are TRBV30 and TRBJ1-5; the match to TRBD1 covers 10 bases. V gave up 2 bases and J gave up 5 bases; unmatched junction bases: 6. CDR3 length equals 15 residues. Germline V gene data show CDR1 as GTSNPN and CDR2 as SVGIG (reference sequence). CDR3 in amino acids: CAWSSGQGQYQPQHF. In DNA form, the CDR3 reads TGTGCCTGGAGTTCGGGACAGGGGCAGTATCAGCCCCAGCATTTT.

This clone appeared a few times. The chain is built from TRBV9 and TRBJ1-3; D gene unclear. Trimming removed 3 bases at V and 3 bases at J, with 16 bases between. The CDR3 totals 16 residues. Germline V gives CDR1 SGDLS, CDR2 YYNGEE. The CDR3 reads CASSDLAHSGGNTIYF. The CDR3 nucleotides are TGTGCCAGCAGCGACCTTGCCCACTCGGGTGGAAACACCATATATTTT.